The 29 T cell receptor beta chains below come from one sample, sequenced in a study of blood T cells in healthy people across ages. Alongside a J-beta primer mix, a sample-barcoded 5' primer served in a second PCR lasting about 7 to 12 cycles. TCRdb redid the calling of the 5' RACE reads with MiXCR, one entry per CDR3 protein. The data contain some 730,000 distinct CDR3 sequences, about a fifth of them singletons. The sample comprised blood. These receptors came from a man between 65 and 85 years old in good health.

The chain uses TRBV28 and TRBJ1-2; perhaps TRBD1 as D (5 bases). Germline CDR1 MDHEN, CDR2 SYDVKM. V was cut by 8 bases and J by 7 bases, with 17 bases left in between. The CDR3 runs 13 residues. CDR3 DNA: TGTGCCAGCTTTGGGACGAATCCTCCTGGCTACACCTTC. Its translation: CASFGTNPPGYTF.

This chain uses TRBV6-1 with TRBJ1-1; unclear D gene. Trimming removed 11 bases from V and 11 bases from J, with 12 bases in between. There are 9 residues in the CDR3. Germline V gene sequence: CDR1 MNHNS, CDR2 SASEGT. CDR3 amino acids: CASHLGAFF. The CDR3 DNA is TGTGCCTCCCACCTAGGGGCTTTCTTT.

This chain links TRBV5-1 with TRBJ1-4, with TRBD1 as a possible D gene (6 bases). The CDR3 consists of 16 residues. The germline CDR1 and CDR2 sequences are SGHRS and YFSETQ. V lost 4 bases and J lost 3, with 16 bases in between. The CDR3 DNA reads as TGCGCCAGCAGCGCGGGGACAATGGTAGCTAATGAAAAACTGTTTTTT. It specifies CASSAGTMVANEKLFF.

The chain uses TRBV12-3 or TRBV12-4 and TRBJ2-1; TRBD2 matches 11 bases. Trimming at V came to 6 bases and at J to 5 bases, leaving 6 bases not matched to a gene. The CDR3 loop spans 15 amino acids. The CDR3 reads CASRPSGRNDNEQFF. As DNA, the CDR3 is TGTGCCAGCAGGCCTAGCGGGAGGAATGACAATGAGCAGTTCTTC.

This clonotype has a handful of counts. V is TRBV12-3 or TRBV12-4 and J is TRBJ2-7; D not resolved. The DNA matches TRBJ2-1 better at its end, which makes the J call doubtful. This CDR3 spans 14 amino acids. The CDR3 coding sequence is TGTGCCAGCAGTTTAGATTTCCTCCCCAATGAGCAGTTCTTC. Translated, it gives CASSLDFLPNEQFF.

A few counts support this clonotype. The chain carries TRBV5-4 and TRBJ2-2; D unresolved. The CDR3 totals 13 residues. CDR1 SGHNT and CDR2 YYREEE come from the germline V gene (reference sequence). Trimming took off 0 bases at V and 6 bases at J, with 6 bases between the two ends. For the CDR3, the DNA is TGTGCCAGCAGCTTGGGTAACTCCGGGGAGCTGTTTTTT. Protein product: CASSLGNSGELFF. The whole variable domain, filled in from reference TRBV5-4 and TRBJ2-2, reads ETGVTQSPTHLIKTRGQQVTLRCSSQSGHNTVSWYQQALGQGPQFIFQYYREEENGRGNFPPRFSGLQFPNYSSELNVNALELDDSALYLCASSLGNSGELFFGEGSRLTVL.

The chain combines TRBV5-1 with TRBJ2-5, with D possibly being TRBD2 (7 bases). The CDR3 is 14 residues long. Germline-derived CDR1 and CDR2 are SGHRS and YFSETQ. V was clipped by 6 bases and J by 5 bases, with 17 bases between them. In nucleotides, the CDR3 is TGCGCCAGCACCCCCTTAGGGGGGGATGAGACCCAGTACTTC. It is translated as CASTPLGGDETQYF.

Of note for this clonotype: The junction and the germline gene differ at one end; a read error may be behind it. V gene TRBV7-9 combines with J gene TRBJ1-2; possibly TRBD1 for D (6 bases). CDR3 length: 14 residues. CDR1 is SEHNR and CDR2 is FQNEAQ in the germline V gene (reference sequence). CDR3 coding DNA: TGTTCCAGCAGCTCCACGGGGGCGGACTATGGCTACACCTTC. Translated, it gives CSSSSTGADYGYTF.

This clonotype was counted between two and nine times. One end of the junction varies from germline; a read error may be responsible. This chain links TRBV18 with TRBJ1-3; 8 nucleotides agree with TRBD1. The length of the CDR3 is 16 residues. Germline CDR1 KGHSH, CDR2 LQKENI. CDR3 in DNA: TGTGCCAGCCCACCTTCGGACAGGGCGAGAGGAAACACCATATATTTT. This translates into CASPPSDRARGNTIYF.

The chain uses TRBV10-3 and TRBJ1-4; D might be TRBD1 (6 bases). The CDR3 has 12 residues. Trimming pared 8 bases from V and 11 bases from J, leaving 15 bases between. Germline lookup yields CDR1 ENHRY and CDR2 SYGVKD. The CDR3 bases are TGTGCCATCGGGGACGGGACACCTAAACTGTTTTTT. It encodes CAIGDGTPKLFF.

The chain recombines TRBV5-1 with TRBJ1-6, with no clear D. The V and J ends lost 0 bases and 11 bases respectively, with 18 bases between them. Germline CDR1 SGHRS, CDR2 YFSETQ. The length of the CDR3 is 16 residues. DNA for the CDR3: TGCGCCAGCAGCTTGGTTTTAAGGGCCTTCGGGGCACCCCTCCACTTT. This encodes CASSLVLRAFGAPLHF.

The chain uses TRBV28 and TRBJ2-1; D is possibly TRBD1 (6 bases). The CDR3 is 12 residues long. In germline, CDR1 is MDHEN, CDR2 SYDVKM. The germline V and J ends were trimmed by 8 bases and 9 bases, with 14 bases remaining between them. In nucleotides, the CDR3 is TGTGCCAGCGGTCAACAGGGTCTTGAGCAGTTCTTC. As protein: CASGQQGLEQFF.

This clonotype was seen more than once but under ten times. V and J are TRBV7-9 and TRBJ1-4; no reliable D call. Germline lookup yields CDR1 SEHNR and CDR2 FQNEAQ (reference sequence). The V and J ends lost 6 bases and 7 bases respectively, with 6 bases between them. This CDR3 is 11 amino acids long. The chain's CDR3 is CASRKGEKLFF. The CDR3, as DNA: TGTGCCAGCAGAAAGGGTGAAAAACTGTTTTTT.

CDR3: CATSREAGEETDTQYF. As DNA, the CDR3 is TGTGCCACCAGCAGAGAAGCAGGGGAAGAAACAGATACGCAGTATTTT. The rearrangement joins TRBV15 to TRBJ2-3; tentative D call: TRBD1 (6 bases). V lost 0 bases to trimming and J lost 3 bases, with 13 bases between them. Looked up from germline, CDR1 is LNHNV and CDR2 is YYDKDF (reference sequence). CDR3 length: 16 residues.

This clonotype has a handful of counts. The V call is TRBV6-1, the J call TRBJ2-3; 9 nucleotides line up with TRBD2. V was clipped by 5 bases and J by 0 bases; unmatched bases: 6. The length of the CDR3 is 16 residues. Germline V gene sequence: CDR1 MNHNS, CDR2 SASEGT. The CDR3: CASSQGTSKSTDTQYF. CDR3 in DNA: TGTGCCAGCAGTCAAGGGACTAGCAAGAGCACAGATACGCAGTATTTT.

V is TRBV10-3 and J is TRBJ2-1; the D gene is possibly TRBD2 (6 bases). Germline V lookup: CDR1 ENHRY, CDR2 SYGVKD. Trimming stripped 2 bases from V and 9 bases from J, with 8 bases between. This CDR3 comprises 12 residues. CDR3 sequence reads: CAISEDGGEQFF. The CDR3 nucleotides read TGTGCCATCAGTGAGGACGGGGGTGAGCAGTTCTTC.

This clonotype was picked up many times. The chain carries TRBV28 and TRBJ2-4, with 7 positions matching TRBD1. From germline, CDR1 is MDHEN and CDR2 SYDVKM. This CDR3 spans 15 amino acids. The ends lost 6 bases at V and 6 bases at J; junction bases unmatched: 11. The CDR3 sequence: CASSPFTGERNIQYF. The CDR3 DNA follows: TGTGCCAGCAGCCCTTTTACAGGGGAGCGAAACATTCAGTACTTC.

The chain links TRBV12-5 to TRBJ2-5; a weak D match, TRBD2 (6 bases). Germline V gives CDR1 LGHNT, CDR2 FRNRAP. The CDR3 contains 13 residues. With 5 bases removed from V and 2 bases from J, the gap between germline ends came to 9 bases. Written as DNA, the CDR3 is TGTGCTAGTGGTCGGGACTGGCAAGAGACCCAGTACTTC. Translated, it gives CASGRDWQETQYF.

The gene calls are TRBV12-3 or TRBV12-4 and TRBJ1-1; no clear D gene. Deletions cut 8 bases from V and 10 bases from J, with 17 bases between. CDR3 length equals 12 residues. CDR3 in amino acids: CASRDPGERAFF. The CDR3 nucleotides are TGTGCCAGCCGCGACCCGGGAGAGAGAGCTTTCTTT.

The chain is built from TRBV7-2 and TRBJ2-1, with 8 nucleotides matching TRBD1. The CDR3 spans 16 residues. In germline, CDR1 is SGHTA, CDR2 FQGNSA. Trimming removed 2 bases from V and 3 bases from J; junction bases left unmatched: 6. The chain's CDR3 is CASSLSPTGVYNEQFF. The CDR3 nucleotides are TGTGCCAGCAGCTTATCCCCGACAGGGGTCTACAATGAGCAGTTCTTC. Full variable domain (rest looked up from reference TRBV7-2 and TRBJ2-1): GAGVSQSPSNKVTEKGKDVELRCDPISGHTALYWYRQSLGQGLEFLIYFQGNSAPDKSGLPSDRFSAERTGGSVSTLTIQRTQQEDSAVYLCASSLSPTGVYNEQFFGPGTRLTVL.

The gene calls are TRBV6-2 or TRBV6-3 and TRBJ1-2; no clear D. Germline lookup yields CDR1 MNHEY and CDR2 SVGEGT. The CDR3 is 12 residues long. The V end was cut by 8 bases, the J end by 0 bases, with 7 bases between. CDR3 nucleotides: TGTGCCAGCGTGGGAGCTAACTATGGCTACACCTTC. This gives the protein CASVGANYGYTF.

This clonotype was found many times. This rearrangement joins TRBV2 to TRBJ2-3; 9 nucleotides line up with TRBD2. V trimming: 6 bases; J trimming: 1 base; junction bases outside the gene matches: 5. The CDR3 is 15 amino acids. Germline loops: CDR1 SNHLY, CDR2 FYNNEI. CDR3 nucleotides: TGTGCCAGCAGGGCCCGGACTAGCGGCACAGATACGCAGTATTTT. It is translated as CASRARTSGTDTQYF.

This clonotype was seen a handful of times. The chain uses TRBV12-3 or TRBV12-4 and TRBJ2-7, with D possibly matching TRBD2 (7 bases). TRBJ2-1 explains the end of the DNA better; the J call may be wrong. CDR3 size: 17 residues. CDR3 residues: CASIHGGGSWPRNEQFF. In DNA, the CDR3 is TGTGCCAGCATCCATGGGGGCGGGAGCTGGCCCAGAAATGAGCAGTTCTTC.

Remarks on this clonotype: One junction end does not reproduce the germline sequence, and a read error may be involved. The CDR3 loop reads CASSLGLAGNTEAFF. The CDR3, as DNA: TGTGCTAGCAGCTTAGGGTTGGCAGGGAACACTGAAGCTTTCTTT. The rearrangement uses TRBV7-9 and TRBJ1-1; no firm D call. Germline CDR1 is SEHNR and CDR2 is FQNEAQ (reference sequence). This CDR3 has 15 amino acids.

A few counts support this clonotype. The rearrangement joins TRBV7-2 to TRBJ2-3; maybe TRBD2 (6 bases). CDR3 size: 15 residues. The germline V gene has CDR1 SGHTA and CDR2 FQGNSA. With 0 bases removed from V and 4 bases from J, the gap between germline ends came to 11 bases. The CDR3 spells CASSLASDYSDTQYF. DNA for the CDR3: TGTGCCAGCAGCTTAGCTTCGGACTACTCAGATACGCAGTATTTT.

The V call is TRBV14, the J call TRBJ2-5; TRBD1 aligns across 8 bases. Germline V lookup: CDR1 SGHDN, CDR2 FVKESK. V lost 3 bases, J lost 5 bases, and 14 bases stayed unmatched. The CDR3 totals 17 residues. The CDR3 is CASSHLGGAGGFETQYF. CDR3 DNA: TGTGCCAGCAGCCACCTCGGGGGCGCAGGGGGCTTTGAGACCCAGTACTTC.

The V and J genes are TRBV12-3 or TRBV12-4 and TRBJ2-7, with TRBD1 identical over 7 bases. The J segment lost 0 bases and the V segment lost 6 bases, leaving 8 bases of the junction unmatched. This CDR3 is built from 15 residues. In DNA form, the CDR3 reads TGTGCCAGCAGGCGTACAGGGGCCACCTCCTACGAGCAGTACTTC. Residues: CASRRTGATSYEQYF.

This clonotype was seen only a few times. The chain recombines TRBV11-2 with TRBJ2-5, with D perhaps being TRBD1 or TRBD2 (5 bases each). Between the trimmed V and J ends, which lost 5 bases and 2 bases, there was a span of 12 bases. The CDR3 consists of 14 residues. Germline V lookup: CDR1 SGHAT, CDR2 FQNNGV. The CDR3 loop reads CASSRGPIQETQYF. The CDR3 bases are TGTGCCAGCAGCAGGGGACCGATACAAGAGACCCAGTACTTC. The complete variable domain, with remaining parts taken from reference TRBV11-2 and TRBJ2-5, reads EAGVAQSPRYKIIEKRQSVAFWCNPISGHATLYWYQQILGQGPKLLIQFQNNGVVDDSQLPKDRFSAERLKGVDSTLKIQPAKLEDSAVYLCASSRGPIQETQYFGPGTRLLVL.

This clonotype has more than one count but fewer than ten. The gene calls are TRBV5-1 and TRBJ2-7; D is possibly TRBD1 (5 bases). This CDR3 comprises 14 residues. V was shortened by 0 bases and J by 2 bases, with 9 bases between the two germline ends. Germline values: CDR1 SGHRS, CDR2 YFSETQ. In DNA form, the CDR3 reads TGCGCCAGCAGCTTGGATAGCAGGGCCTACGAGCAGTACTTC. It yields the protein CASSLDSRAYEQYF.